This T cell receptor (beta chain) was captured by sequencing in a study of cytomegalovirus exposure and HLA in healthy donors. Study-level results: There were 150 to 200 TCR beta chains listed as cytomegalovirus-associated. Later, an analysis found that TCR clusters from the first cohort tended to co-occur in the 120 validation repertoires.

Comments on this clone: Its antigen is not known.

Measured with immunoSEQ multiplex PCR; TCRdb has only the in-frame clones, and not every one. The data contain a few hundred thousand clones, just over 85% of them singletons. The donors were part of the approximately 130-subject validation cohort, which stood apart from the approximately 700-subject first cohort. The CDR3 covers 15 residues. V lost 5 bases and J lost 7; bases outside the gene matches: 7. CDR1 is LNHDA and CDR2 is SQIVND in the germline V gene (reference sequence). Sequenced sample: PBMCs. The J gene is TRBJ2-4, the V gene TRBV19; 11 nucleotides align to TRBD1. This receptor was identified in a woman in her late teens or twenties in good health and CMV-seronegative. This CDR3 is CASSWSGQGANIQYF. The CDR3 bases are TGTGCCAGTAGTTGGTCCGGACAGGGGGCGAACATTCAGTACTTC.